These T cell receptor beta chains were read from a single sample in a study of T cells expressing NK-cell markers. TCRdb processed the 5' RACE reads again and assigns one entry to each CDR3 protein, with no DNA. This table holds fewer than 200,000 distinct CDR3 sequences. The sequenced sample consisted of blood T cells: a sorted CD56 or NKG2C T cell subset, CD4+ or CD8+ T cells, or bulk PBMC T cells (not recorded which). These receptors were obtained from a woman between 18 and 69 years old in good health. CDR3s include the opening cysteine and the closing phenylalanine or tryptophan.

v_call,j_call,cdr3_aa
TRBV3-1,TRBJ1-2,CARSEGPYGGYTF
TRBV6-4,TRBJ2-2,CASSEGFGNTGELFF
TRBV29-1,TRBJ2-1,CSVASGGVNEQFF
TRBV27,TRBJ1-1,CASIDRGFTEAFF
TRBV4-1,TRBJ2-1,CASSQEEAGLAVYNEQFF
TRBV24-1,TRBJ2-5,CATSSPNSVVKTQYF
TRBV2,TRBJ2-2,CASSPKELRELFF
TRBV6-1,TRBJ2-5,CASSPRYRGETQYF
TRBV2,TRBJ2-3,CASKDRSDTQYF
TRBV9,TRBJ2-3,CASSYSGSVADTQYF
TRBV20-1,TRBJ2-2,CSAPDRNTGELFF
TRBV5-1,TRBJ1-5,CASSAGTELNQPQHF
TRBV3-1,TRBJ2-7,CASSQLGRGVNNEQYF
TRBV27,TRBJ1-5,CASSRDRRQPQHF